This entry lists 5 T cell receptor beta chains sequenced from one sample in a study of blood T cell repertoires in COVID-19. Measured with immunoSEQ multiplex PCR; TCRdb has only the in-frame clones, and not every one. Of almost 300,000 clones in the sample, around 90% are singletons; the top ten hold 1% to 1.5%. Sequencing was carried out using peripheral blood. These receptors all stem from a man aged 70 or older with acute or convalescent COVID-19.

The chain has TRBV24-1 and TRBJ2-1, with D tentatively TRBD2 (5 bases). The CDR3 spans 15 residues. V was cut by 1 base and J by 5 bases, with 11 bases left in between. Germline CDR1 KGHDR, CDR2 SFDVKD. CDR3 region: CATSDFGRGDNEQFF. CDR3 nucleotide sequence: TGTGCCACCAGTGATTTCGGTCGGGGAGACAATGAGCAGTTCTTC.

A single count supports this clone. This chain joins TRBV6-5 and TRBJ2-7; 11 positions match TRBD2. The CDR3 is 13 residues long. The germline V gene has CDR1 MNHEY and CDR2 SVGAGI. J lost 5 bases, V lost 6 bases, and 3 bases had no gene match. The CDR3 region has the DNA TGTGCCAGCAGGACTAGCGGGATCGACGAGCAGTACTTC. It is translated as CASRTSGIDEQYF.

The CDR3 DNA reads as TGCGCCAGCAGCTTGGAGGGCGCGGGGGGCACCGGGGAGCTGTTTTTT. This sequence encodes CASSLEGAGGTGELFF. This sequence joins TRBV5-1 and TRBJ2-2, with 8 bases aligning to TRBD2. The V and J ends lost 0 bases and 4 bases, in that order; junction bases with no gene match: 5. Per germline, CDR1 SGHRS and CDR2 YFSETQ. The CDR3 loop spans 16 amino acids.

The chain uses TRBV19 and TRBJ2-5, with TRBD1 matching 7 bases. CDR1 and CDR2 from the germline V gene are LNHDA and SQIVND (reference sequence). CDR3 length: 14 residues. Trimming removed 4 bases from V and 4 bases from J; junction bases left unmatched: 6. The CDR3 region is CASSTRTGLETQYF. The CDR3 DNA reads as TGTGCCAGTAGTACACGGACAGGTCTAGAGACCCAGTACTTC.

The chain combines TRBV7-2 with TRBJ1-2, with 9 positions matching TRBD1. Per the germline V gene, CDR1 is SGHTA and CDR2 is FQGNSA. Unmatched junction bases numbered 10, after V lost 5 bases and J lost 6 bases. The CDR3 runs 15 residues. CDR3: CASSAHDRGKNGYTF. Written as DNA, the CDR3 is TGTGCCAGCAGCGCGCACGACAGGGGGAAAAATGGCTACACCTTC.